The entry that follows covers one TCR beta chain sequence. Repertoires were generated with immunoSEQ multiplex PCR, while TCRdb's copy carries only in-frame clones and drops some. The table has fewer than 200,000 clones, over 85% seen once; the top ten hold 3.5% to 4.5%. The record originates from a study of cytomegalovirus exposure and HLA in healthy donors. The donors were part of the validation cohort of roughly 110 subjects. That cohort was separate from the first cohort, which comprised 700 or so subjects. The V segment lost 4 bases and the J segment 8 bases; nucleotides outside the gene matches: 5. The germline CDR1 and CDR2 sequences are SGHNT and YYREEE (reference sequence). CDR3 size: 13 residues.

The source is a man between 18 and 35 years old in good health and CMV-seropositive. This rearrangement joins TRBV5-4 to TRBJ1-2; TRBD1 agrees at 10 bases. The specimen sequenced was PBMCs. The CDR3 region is CASSGTGEGGYTF. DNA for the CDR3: TGTGCCAGCAGCGGGACAGGGGAGGGAGGCTACACCTTC.